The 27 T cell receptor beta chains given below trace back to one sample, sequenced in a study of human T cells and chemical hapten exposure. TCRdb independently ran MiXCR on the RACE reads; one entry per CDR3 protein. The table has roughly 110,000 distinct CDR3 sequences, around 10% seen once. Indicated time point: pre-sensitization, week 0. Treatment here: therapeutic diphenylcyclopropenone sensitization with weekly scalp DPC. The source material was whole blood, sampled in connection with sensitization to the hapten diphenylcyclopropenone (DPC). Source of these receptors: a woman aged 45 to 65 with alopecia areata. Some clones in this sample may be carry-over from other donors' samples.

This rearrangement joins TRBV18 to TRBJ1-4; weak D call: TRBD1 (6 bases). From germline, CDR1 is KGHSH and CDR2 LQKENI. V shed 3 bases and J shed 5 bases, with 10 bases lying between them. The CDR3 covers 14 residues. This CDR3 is CASSPTGLNEKLFF. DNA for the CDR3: TGTGCCAGCTCACCGACAGGCTTGAATGAAAAACTGTTTTTT. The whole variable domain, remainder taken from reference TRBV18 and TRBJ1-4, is NAGVMQNPRHLVRRRGQEARLRCSPMKGHSHVYWYRQLPEEGLKFMVYLQKENIIDESGMPKERFSAEFPKEGPSILRIQQVVRGDSAAYFCASSPTGLNEKLFFGSGTQLSVL.

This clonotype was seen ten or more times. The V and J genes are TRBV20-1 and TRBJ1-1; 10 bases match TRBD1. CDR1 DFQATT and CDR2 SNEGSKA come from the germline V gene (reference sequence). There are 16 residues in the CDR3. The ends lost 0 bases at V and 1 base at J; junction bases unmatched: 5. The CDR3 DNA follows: TGCAGTGCTAGAGATCCGGGACAGGGGACGAACACTGAAGCTTTCTTT. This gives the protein CSARDPGQGTNTEAFF.

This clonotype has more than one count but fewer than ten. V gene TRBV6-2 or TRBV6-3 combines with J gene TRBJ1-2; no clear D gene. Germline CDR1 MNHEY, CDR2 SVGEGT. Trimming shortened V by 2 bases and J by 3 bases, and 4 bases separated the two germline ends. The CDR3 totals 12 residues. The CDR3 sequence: CASSYTDYGYTF. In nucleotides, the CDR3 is TGTGCCAGCAGTTACACAGACTATGGCTACACCTTC.

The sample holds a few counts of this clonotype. The CDR3 DNA sequence: TGTGCCAGCGGGGCGAACACTGAAGCTTTCTTT. This codes for CASGANTEAFF. The J gene is TRBJ1-1, the V gene TRBV2; a possible D gene is TRBD1 (5 bases). This CDR3 contains 11 residues. Germline V CDR1 and CDR2: SNHLY, FYNNEI. Trimming pared 8 bases from V and 1 base from J, leaving 5 bases between. The variable domain in full, with the rest retrieved from reference TRBV2 and TRBJ1-1, is EPEVTQTPSHQVTQMGQEVILRCVPISNHLYFYWYRQILGQKVEFLVSFYNNEISEKSEIFDDQFSVERPDGSNFTLKIRSTKLEDSAMYFCASGANTEAFFGQGTRLTVV.

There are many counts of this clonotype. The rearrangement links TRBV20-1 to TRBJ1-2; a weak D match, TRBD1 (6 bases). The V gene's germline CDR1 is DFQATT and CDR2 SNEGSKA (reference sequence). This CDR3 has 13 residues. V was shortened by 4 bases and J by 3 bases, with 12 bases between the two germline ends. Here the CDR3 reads CSATMDSDYGYTF. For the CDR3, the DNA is TGCAGTGCTACGATGGACAGCGACTATGGCTACACCTTC.

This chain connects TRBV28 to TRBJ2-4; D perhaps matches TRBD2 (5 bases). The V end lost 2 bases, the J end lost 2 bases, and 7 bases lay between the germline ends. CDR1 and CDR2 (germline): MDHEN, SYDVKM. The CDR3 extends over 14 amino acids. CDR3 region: CASSLPGTKNIQYF. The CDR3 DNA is TGTGCCAGCAGTTTACCCGGGACCAAAAACATTCAGTACTTC. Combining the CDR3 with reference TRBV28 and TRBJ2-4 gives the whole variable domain DVKVTQSSRYLVKRTGEKVFLECVQDMDHENMFWYRQDPGLGLRLIYFSYDVKMKEKGDIPEGYSVSREKKERFSLILESASTNQTSMYLCASSLPGTKNIQYFGAGTRLSVL.

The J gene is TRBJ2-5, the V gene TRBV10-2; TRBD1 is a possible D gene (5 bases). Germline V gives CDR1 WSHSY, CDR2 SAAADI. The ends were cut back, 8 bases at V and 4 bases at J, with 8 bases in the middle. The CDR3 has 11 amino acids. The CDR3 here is CASGALETQYF. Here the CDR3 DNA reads TGCGCCAGCGGGGCCCTAGAGACCCAGTACTTC.

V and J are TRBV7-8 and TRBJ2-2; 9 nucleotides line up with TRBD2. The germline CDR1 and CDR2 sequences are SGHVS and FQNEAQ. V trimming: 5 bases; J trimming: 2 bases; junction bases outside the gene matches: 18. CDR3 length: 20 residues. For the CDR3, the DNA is TGTGCCAGCAGCGCGTACCGGGTACTTAGCGGGAGCCCTAACACCGGGGAGCTGTTTTTT. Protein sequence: CASSAYRVLSGSPNTGELFF.

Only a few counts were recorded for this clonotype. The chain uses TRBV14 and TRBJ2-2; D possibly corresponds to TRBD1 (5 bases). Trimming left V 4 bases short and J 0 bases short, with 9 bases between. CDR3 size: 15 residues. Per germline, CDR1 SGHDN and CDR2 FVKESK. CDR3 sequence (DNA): TGTGCCAGCAGCCCCCCGACAGCGAACACCGGGGAGCTGTTTTTT. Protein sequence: CASSPPTANTGELFF.

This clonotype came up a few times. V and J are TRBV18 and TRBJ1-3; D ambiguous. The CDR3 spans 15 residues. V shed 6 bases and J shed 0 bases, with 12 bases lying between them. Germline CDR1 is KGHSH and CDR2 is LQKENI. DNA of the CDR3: TGTGCCAGCTCTCACCGGCAAAGCTCTGGAAACACCATATATTTT. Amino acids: CASSHRQSSGNTIYF.

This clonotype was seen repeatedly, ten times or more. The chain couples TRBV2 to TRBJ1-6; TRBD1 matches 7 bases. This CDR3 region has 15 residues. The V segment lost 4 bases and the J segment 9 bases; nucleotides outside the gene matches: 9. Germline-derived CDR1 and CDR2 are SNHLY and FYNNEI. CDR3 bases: TGTGCCAGCAGTGTTGGGGCAGGGGGGACTTCACCCCTCCACTTT. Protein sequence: CASSVGAGGTSPLHF.

This CDR3 is CASRSGTQFYGYTF. The DNA for the CDR3 is TGTGCCAGCAGGTCCGGGACACAATTCTATGGCTACACCTTC. This chain uses TRBV28 with TRBJ1-2; tentatively, D is TRBD1 (6 bases). CDR1 and CDR2 from the germline V gene are MDHEN and SYDVKM. CDR3 size: 14 residues. V was clipped by 6 bases and J by 4 bases, with 15 bases between them.

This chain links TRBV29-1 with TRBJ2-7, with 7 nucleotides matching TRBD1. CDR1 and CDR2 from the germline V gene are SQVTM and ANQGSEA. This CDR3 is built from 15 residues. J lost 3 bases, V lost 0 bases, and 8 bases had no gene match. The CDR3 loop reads CSVEDSGAGGYEQYF. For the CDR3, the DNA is TGCAGCGTTGAAGATTCAGGTGCAGGGGGCTACGAGCAGTACTTC.

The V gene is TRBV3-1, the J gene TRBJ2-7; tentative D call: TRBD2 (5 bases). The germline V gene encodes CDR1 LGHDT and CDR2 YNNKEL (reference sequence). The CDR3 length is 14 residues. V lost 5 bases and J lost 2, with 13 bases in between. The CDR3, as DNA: TGTGCCAGCAGCACCGGCGGGTACCCCTACGAGCAGTACTTC. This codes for CASSTGGYPYEQYF.

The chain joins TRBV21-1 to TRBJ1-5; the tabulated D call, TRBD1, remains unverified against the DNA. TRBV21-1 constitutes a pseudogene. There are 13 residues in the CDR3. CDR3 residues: CASSQGHSQPQHF. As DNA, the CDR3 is TGTGCCAGCAGCCAGGGACATAGTCAGCCCCAGCATTTT.

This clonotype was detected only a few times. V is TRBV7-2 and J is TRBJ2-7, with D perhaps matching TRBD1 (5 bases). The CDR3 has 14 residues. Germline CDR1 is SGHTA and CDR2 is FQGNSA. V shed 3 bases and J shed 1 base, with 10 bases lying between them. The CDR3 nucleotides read TGTGCCAGCAGCTTCCTGACAGCATCCTACGAGCAGTACTTC. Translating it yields CASSFLTASYEQYF. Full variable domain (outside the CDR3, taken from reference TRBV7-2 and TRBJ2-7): GAGVSQSPSNKVTEKGKDVELRCDPISGHTALYWYRQSLGQGLEFLIYFQGNSAPDKSGLPSDRFSAERTGGSVSTLTIQRTQQEDSAVYLCASSFLTASYEQYFGPGTRLTVT.

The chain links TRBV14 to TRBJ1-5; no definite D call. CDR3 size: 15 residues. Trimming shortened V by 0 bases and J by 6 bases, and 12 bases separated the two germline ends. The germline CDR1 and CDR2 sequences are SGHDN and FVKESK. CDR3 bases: TGTGCCAGCAGCCAAGAAAACTTACCGAGTCAGCCCCAGCATTTT. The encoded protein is CASSQENLPSQPQHF.

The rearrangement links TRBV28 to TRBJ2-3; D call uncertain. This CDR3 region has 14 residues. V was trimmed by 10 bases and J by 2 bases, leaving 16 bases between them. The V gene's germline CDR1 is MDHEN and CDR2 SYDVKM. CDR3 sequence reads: CATPGRHTTDTQYF. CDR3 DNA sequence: TGTGCCACCCCCGGCAGGCACACCACAGATACGCAGTATTTT.

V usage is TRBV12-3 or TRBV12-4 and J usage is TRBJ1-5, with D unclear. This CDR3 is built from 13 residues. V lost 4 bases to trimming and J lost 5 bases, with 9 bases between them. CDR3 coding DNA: TGTGCCAGCAGTTCAAAAGGATATCAGCCCCAGCATTTT. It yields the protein CASSSKGYQPQHF.

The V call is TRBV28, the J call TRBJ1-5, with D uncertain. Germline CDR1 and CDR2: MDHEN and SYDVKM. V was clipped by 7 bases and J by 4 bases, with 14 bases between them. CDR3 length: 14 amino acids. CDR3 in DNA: TGTGCCAGCACCCTACGGTTAGGGAATCAGCCCCAGCATTTT. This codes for CASTLRLGNQPQHF.

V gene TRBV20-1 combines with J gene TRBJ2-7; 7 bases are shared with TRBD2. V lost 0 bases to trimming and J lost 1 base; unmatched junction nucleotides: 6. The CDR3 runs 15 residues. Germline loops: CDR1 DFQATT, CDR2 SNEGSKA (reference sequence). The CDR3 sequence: CSARDQGAGSYEQYF. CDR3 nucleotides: TGCAGTGCTAGAGATCAGGGAGCGGGATCCTACGAGCAGTACTTC.

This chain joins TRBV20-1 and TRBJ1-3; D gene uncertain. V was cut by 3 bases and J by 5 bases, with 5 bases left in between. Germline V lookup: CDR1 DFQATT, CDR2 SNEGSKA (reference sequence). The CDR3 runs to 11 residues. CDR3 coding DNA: TGCAGTGCTAGTCCACGAAACACCATATATTTT. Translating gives CSASPRNTIYF.

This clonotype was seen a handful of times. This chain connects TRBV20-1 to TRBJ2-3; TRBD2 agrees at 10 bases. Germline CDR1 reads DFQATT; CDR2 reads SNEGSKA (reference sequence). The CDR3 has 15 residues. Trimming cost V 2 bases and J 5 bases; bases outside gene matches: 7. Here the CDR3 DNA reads TGCAGTGCTAGACCTACTAGCGGGGTACGAGATACGCAGTATTTT. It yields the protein CSARPTSGVRDTQYF.

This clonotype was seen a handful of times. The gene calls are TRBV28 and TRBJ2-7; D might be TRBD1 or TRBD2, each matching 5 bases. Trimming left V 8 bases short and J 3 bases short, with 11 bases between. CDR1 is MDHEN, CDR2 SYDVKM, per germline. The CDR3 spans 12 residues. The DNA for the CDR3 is TGTGCCAGCCGGGACGGTCACTACGAGCAGTACTTC. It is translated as CASRDGHYEQYF.

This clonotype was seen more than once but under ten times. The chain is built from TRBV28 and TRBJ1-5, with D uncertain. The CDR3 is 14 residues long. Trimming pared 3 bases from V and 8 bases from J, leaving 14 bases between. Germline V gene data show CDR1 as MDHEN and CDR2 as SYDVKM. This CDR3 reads CASSLSSLGKPQHF. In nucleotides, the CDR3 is TGTGCCAGCAGTTTGTCGTCTCTAGGGAAGCCCCAGCATTTT.

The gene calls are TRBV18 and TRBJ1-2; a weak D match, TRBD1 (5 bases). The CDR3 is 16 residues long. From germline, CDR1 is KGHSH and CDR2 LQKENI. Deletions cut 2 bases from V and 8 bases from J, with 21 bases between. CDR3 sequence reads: CASSPANGGTWTGYTF. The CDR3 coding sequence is TGTGCCAGCTCACCAGCTAACGGTGGGACCTGGACCGGCTACACCTTC.

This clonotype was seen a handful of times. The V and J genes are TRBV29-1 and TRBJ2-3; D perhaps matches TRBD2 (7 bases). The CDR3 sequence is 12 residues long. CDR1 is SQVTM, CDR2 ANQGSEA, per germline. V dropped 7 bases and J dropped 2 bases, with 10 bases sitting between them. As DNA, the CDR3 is TGCAGCGCCCGGGGGGCCACAGATACGCAGTATTTT. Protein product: CSARGATDTQYF.